Shown below are 14 T cell receptor beta chains from a single sample sequenced in a study of T cell responses to AZD1222 COVID-19 vaccine. Assay used: immunoSEQ multiplex PCR; TCRdb lists only in-frame clones, some missing. The sample contains more than 85,000 clones, around 87% of which appear only once. Sequenced here: peripheral blood, sampled on day 0 of AZD1222 vaccination. The receptors here all came from an adult in good health.

The chain is built from TRBV23-1 and TRBJ1-1; D remains unclear. TRBV23-1 is noted as an ORF with a role that remains uncertain. This CDR3 is built from 14 residues. V lost 9 bases, J lost 1 base, and 15 bases lay in between. The CDR3 nucleotides read TGCGCCAGACGGCAGAACACATCGAACACTGAAGCTTTCTTT. This encodes CARRQNTSNTEAFF.

CDR3 protein: CASAQRSNTGELFF. In DNA, the CDR3 is TGCGCCAGCGCCCAGAGGAGCAACACCGGGGAGCTGTTTTTT. The J gene is TRBJ2-2, the V gene TRBV5-1; D remains unclear. CDR1 is SGHRS, CDR2 YFSETQ, per germline. The CDR3 loop spans 14 amino acids. The V and J ends lost 7 bases and 2 bases respectively, with 12 bases between them.

The chain uses TRBV5-6 and TRBJ2-7, with 10 positions matching TRBD2. The V and J ends lost 4 bases and 2 bases, in that order; junction bases with no gene match: 9. This CDR3 contains 16 residues. The V gene's germline CDR1 is SGHDT and CDR2 YYEEEE. The CDR3 sequence is CASSPRDTSGTYEQYF. CDR3 nucleotide sequence: TGTGCCAGCAGCCCAAGGGACACTAGCGGGACCTACGAGCAGTACTTC.

This clone appeared a single time. The chain links TRBV19 to TRBJ1-2, with D hard to call. The length of the CDR3 is 14 residues. Germline CDR1 reads LNHDA; CDR2 reads SQIVND (reference sequence). Trimming took 3 bases from V and 0 from J, leaving 8 bases between them. The CDR3 loop is CASSMGRPNYGYTF. CDR3 DNA: TGTGCCAGTAGTATGGGCAGGCCTAACTATGGCTACACCTTC.

The V gene is TRBV3-1 (or the pseudogene TRBV3-2), the J gene TRBJ1-6; no definite D call. CDR3 length: 13 amino acids. The V gene's germline CDR1 is LGHDT and CDR2 YNNKEL (reference sequence). The V end was cut by 0 bases, the J end by 9 bases, with 6 bases between. CDR3 nucleotide sequence: TGTGCCAGCAGCCAAGAAGGTTCTTCACCCCTCCACTTT. It is translated as CASSQEGSSPLHF.

The J gene is TRBJ2-7, the V gene TRBV18, with unresolved D. V was cut by 4 bases and J by 4 bases, with 5 bases left in between. Germline V gene sequence: CDR1 KGHSH, CDR2 LQKENI. This CDR3 contains 11 residues. CDR3 in amino acids: CASSQGYEQYF. The CDR3 region has the DNA TGTGCCAGCTCACAGGGTTACGAGCAGTACTTC.

The V gene is TRBV19, the J gene TRBJ1-2, with a possible D match to TRBD1 (5 bases). This CDR3 is built from 12 residues. Per germline, CDR1 LNHDA and CDR2 SQIVND (reference sequence). Deletions cut 6 bases from V and 5 bases from J, with 10 bases between. The CDR3 loop reads CASRTDDYGYTF. The CDR3 nucleotides are TGTGCCAGTAGGACAGATGATTATGGCTACACCTTC.

V gene TRBV19 combines with J gene TRBJ2-1; 15 bases fit TRBD2. The V gene's germline CDR1 is LNHDA and CDR2 SQIVND (reference sequence). After removal of 5 bases from V and 10 bases from J, the junction contained 9 bases not matched to a gene. The CDR3 has 16 residues. The CDR3 is CASSAPVGLAGGEQFF. The CDR3 coding sequence is TGTGCCAGTAGTGCCCCTGTGGGACTAGCGGGAGGCGAGCAGTTCTTC.

The table lists this clone with a count of one. The chain recombines TRBV6-4 with TRBJ2-1; 8 bases match TRBD2. This CDR3 contains 17 residues. The junction had 9 bases not matched to a gene; V was cut back by 0 bases and J by 5 bases. CDR1 MRHNA and CDR2 SNTAGT come from the germline V gene. The CDR3 DNA sequence: TGTGCCAGCAGTGACTCGTTTGGCGGGGGGCTTCACAATGAGCAGTTCTTC. This translates into CASSDSFGGGLHNEQFF.

This sequence joins TRBV7-8 and TRBJ2-7; 8 positions match TRBD2. Unmatched junction bases numbered 5, after V lost 3 bases and J lost 1 base. The CDR3 contains 15 residues. Germline CDR1 is SGHVS and CDR2 is FQNEAQ. This CDR3 reads CASSLVGLGSYEQYF. The CDR3 DNA reads as TGTGCCAGCAGCTTGGTGGGACTAGGGTCCTACGAGCAGTACTTC.

This clone was found a few times. The chain links TRBV19 to TRBJ1-5, with 7 bases identical to TRBD1. With 6 bases clipped from V and 0 bases from J, the junction kept 8 bases outside the gene matches. The CDR3 runs 16 residues. Germline loops: CDR1 LNHDA, CDR2 SQIVND (reference sequence). The CDR3 bases are TGTGCCAGTAGCCCACAGGGGACATATAGCAATCAGCCCCAGCATTTT. Translation: CASSPQGTYSNQPQHF.

J is TRBJ1-1 and V is TRBV7-9; maybe TRBD1 (6 bases). This CDR3 is built from 14 residues. The germline V gene encodes CDR1 SEHNR and CDR2 FQNEAQ (reference sequence). V was trimmed by 5 bases and J by 1 base, leaving 11 bases between them. This CDR3 reads CASSGTGRNTEAFF. CDR3 bases: TGTGCCAGCAGCGGAACAGGGAGGAACACTGAAGCTTTCTTT.

This rearrangement joins TRBV28 to TRBJ2-1; 10 bases line up with TRBD2. Trimming at V came to 3 bases and at J to 10 bases, leaving 21 bases not matched to a gene. Germline V gene lookup returns CDR1 MDHEN and CDR2 SYDVKM. The CDR3 runs to 19 residues. CDR3 DNA sequence: TGTGCCAGCAGTTTGGGCAGGGGGCGCCGAGCGGGAGGGCCGTGGGAGCAGTTCTTC. Protein: CASSLGRGRRAGGPWEQFF.

This clone was observed a single time. The chain is built from TRBV29-1 and TRBJ2-1; possible D gene TRBD2, 5 bases. CDR3 size: 13 residues. The ends were cut back, 2 bases at V and 10 bases at J, with 15 bases in the middle. Germline V gives CDR1 SQVTM, CDR2 ANQGSEA. The CDR3: CSVETGLTGEQFF. The CDR3, as DNA: TGCAGCGTTGAAACGGGATTAACGGGGGAGCAGTTCTTC.